Sequencing of this T cell receptor (beta chain) was carried out in a study of control samples from healthy donors and cancer patients. The table came from immunoSEQ multiplex PCR; TCRdb's copy has only in-frame clones and leaves some out. The repertoire has 130,000 or so clones, roughly 87% of them found once; the top ten carry less than 9.5%. The CDR3 loop spans 17 amino acids. V lost 2 bases, J lost 0 bases, and 10 bases stayed unmatched. Germline V gene data show CDR1 as SGHRS and CDR2 as YFSETQ. V is TRBV5-1 and J is TRBJ1-1, with TRBD1 matching 7 bases. The receptor comes from a man aged 40-50 years in good health. Material: blood. CDR3 DNA: TGCGCCAGCAGCTTAACGACAGGGTCAGTAGTGAACACTGAAGCTTTCTTT. Its translation: CASSLTTGSVVNTEAFF.